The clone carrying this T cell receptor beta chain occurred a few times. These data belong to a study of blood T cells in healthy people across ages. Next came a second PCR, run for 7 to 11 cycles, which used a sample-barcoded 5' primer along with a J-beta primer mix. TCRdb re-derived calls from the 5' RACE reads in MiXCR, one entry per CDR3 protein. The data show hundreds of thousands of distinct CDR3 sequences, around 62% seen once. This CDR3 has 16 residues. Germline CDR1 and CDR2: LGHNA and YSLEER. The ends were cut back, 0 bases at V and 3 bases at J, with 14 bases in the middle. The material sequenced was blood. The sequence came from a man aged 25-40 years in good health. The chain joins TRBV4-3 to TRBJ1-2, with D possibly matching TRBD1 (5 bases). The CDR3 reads CASSQDVWGRDYGYTF. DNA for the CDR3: TGCGCCAGCAGCCAAGATGTCTGGGGCCGGGACTATGGCTACACCTTC.